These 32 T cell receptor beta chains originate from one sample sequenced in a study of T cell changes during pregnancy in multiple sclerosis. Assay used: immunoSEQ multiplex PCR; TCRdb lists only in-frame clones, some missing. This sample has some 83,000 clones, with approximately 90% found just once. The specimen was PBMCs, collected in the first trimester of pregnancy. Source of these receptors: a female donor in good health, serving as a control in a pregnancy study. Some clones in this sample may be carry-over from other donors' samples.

The CDR3 sequence is CASSRVADETQYF. DNA for the CDR3: TGTGCCAGCAGCAGGGTAGCGGATGAGACCCAGTACTTC. V and J are TRBV7-9 and TRBJ2-5; perhaps TRBD2 as D (6 bases). There are 13 residues in the CDR3. Germline CDR1 reads SEHNR; CDR2 reads FQNEAQ (reference sequence). The ends were cut back, 5 bases at V and 5 bases at J, with 12 bases in the middle. The full variable domain, completed using reference TRBV7-9 and TRBJ2-5, is DTGVSQNPRHKITKRGQNVTFRCDPISEHNRLYWYRQTLGQGPEFLTYFQNEAQLEKSRLLSDRFSAERPKGSFSTLEIQRTEQGDSAMYLCASSRVADETQYFGPGTRLLVL.

The CDR3 spells CAISARSGYEQYF. The CDR3, as DNA: TGTGCCATCAGTGCAAGATCCGGGTACGAGCAGTACTTC. The chain recombines TRBV10-3 with TRBJ2-7; D call uncertain. With 4 bases removed from V and 4 bases from J, the gap between germline ends came to 11 bases. The CDR3 length is 13 residues. The germline V gene has CDR1 ENHRY and CDR2 SYGVKD.

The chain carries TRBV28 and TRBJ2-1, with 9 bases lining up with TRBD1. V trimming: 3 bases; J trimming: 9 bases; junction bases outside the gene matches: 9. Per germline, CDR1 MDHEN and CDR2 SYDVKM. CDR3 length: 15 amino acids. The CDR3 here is CASSLTGGKQGEQFF. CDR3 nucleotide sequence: TGTGCCAGCAGTTTGACAGGGGGTAAACAGGGTGAGCAGTTCTTC.

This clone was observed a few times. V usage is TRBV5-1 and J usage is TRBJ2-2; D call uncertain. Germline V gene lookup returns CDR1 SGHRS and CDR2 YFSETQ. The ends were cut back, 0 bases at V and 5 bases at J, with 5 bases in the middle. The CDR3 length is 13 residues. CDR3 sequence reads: CASSLGGTGELFF. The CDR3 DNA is TGCGCCAGCAGCTTGGGAGGTACCGGGGAGCTGTTTTTT.

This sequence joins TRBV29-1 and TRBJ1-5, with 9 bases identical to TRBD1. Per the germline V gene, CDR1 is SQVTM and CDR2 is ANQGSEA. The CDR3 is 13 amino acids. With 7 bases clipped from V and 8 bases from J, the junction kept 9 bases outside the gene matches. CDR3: CSAITGGFEPQHF. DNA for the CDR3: TGCAGCGCCATAACAGGGGGCTTTGAGCCCCAGCATTTT.

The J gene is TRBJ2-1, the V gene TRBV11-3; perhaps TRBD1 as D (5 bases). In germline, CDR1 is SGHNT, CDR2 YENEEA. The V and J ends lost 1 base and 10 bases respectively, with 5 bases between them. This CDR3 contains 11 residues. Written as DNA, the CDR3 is TGTGCCAGCAGCTTAGGGGGCGAGCAGTTCTTC. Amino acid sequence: CASSLGGEQFF.

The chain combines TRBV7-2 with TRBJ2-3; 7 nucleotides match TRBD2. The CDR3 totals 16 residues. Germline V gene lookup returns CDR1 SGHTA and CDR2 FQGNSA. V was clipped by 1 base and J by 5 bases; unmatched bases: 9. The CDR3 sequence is CASSLETGGHGDTQYF. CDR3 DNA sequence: TGTGCCAGCAGCTTAGAGACGGGGGGTCATGGAGATACGCAGTATTTT.

This CDR3 is CASSEGRGEQYF. DNA of the CDR3: TGTGCCAGCAGTGAAGGAAGGGGCGAGCAGTACTTC. The rearrangement joins TRBV6-1 to TRBJ2-7; a possible D gene is TRBD1 (5 bases). Germline values: CDR1 MNHNS, CDR2 SASEGT. V lost 1 base and J 6 bases, leaving 7 bases between the germline ends. The CDR3 contains 12 residues.

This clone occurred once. In DNA form, the CDR3 reads TGCGCCAGCAGCTTACCTAGCGGGAGTCTACAAGATACGCAGTATTTT. Translating gives CASSLPSGSLQDTQYF. This chain uses TRBV5-1 with TRBJ2-3; 10 bases align to TRBD2. The CDR3 spans 16 residues. In germline, CDR1 is SGHRS, CDR2 YFSETQ. V lost 2 bases and J lost 5; bases outside the gene matches: 8.

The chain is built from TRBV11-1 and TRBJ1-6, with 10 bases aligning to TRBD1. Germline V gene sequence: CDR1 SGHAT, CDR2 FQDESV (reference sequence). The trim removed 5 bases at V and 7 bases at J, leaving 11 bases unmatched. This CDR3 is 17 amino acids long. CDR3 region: CASSDYGTGARNSPLHF. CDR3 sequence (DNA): TGTGCCAGCAGCGACTACGGGACAGGGGCACGCAATTCACCCCTCCACTTT.

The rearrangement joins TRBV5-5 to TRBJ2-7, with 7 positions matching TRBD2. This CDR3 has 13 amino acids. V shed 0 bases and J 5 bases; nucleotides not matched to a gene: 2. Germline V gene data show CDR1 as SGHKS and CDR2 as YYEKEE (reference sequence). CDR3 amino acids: CASSLVGGDEQYF. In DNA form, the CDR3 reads TGTGCCAGCAGCTTGGTTGGGGGGGACGAGCAGTACTTC.

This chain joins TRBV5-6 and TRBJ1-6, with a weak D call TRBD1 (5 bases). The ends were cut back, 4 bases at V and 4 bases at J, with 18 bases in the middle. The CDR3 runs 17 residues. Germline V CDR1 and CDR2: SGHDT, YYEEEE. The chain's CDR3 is CASSPPGVELYNSPLHF. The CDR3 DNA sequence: TGTGCCAGCAGCCCGCCGGGGGTCGAACTTTATAATTCACCCCTCCACTTT.

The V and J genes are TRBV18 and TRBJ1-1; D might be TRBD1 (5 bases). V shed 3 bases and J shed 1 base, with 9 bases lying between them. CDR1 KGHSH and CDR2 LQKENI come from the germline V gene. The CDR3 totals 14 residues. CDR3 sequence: CASSPGPKNTEAFF. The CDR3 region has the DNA TGTGCCAGCTCACCGGGGCCAAAGAACACTGAAGCTTTCTTT.

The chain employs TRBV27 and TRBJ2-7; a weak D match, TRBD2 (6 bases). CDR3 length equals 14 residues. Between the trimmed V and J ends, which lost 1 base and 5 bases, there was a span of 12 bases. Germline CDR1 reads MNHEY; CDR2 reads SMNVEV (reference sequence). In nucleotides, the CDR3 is TGTGCCAGCAGTTTATGGTCGGGAGCGGACGAGCAGTACTTC. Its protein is CASSLWSGADEQYF.

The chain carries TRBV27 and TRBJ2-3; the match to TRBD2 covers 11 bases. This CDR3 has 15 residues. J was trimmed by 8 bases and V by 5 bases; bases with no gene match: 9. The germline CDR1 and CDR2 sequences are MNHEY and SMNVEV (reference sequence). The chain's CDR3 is CASSLSTSGEGTQYF. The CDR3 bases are TGTGCCAGCAGTCTCTCGACTAGCGGGGAGGGTACGCAGTATTTT.

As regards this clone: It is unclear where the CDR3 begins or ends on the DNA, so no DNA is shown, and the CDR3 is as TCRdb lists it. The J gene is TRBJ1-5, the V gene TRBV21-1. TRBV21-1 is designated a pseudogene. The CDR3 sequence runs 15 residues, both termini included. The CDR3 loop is CASSKVGGGNQPQHF.

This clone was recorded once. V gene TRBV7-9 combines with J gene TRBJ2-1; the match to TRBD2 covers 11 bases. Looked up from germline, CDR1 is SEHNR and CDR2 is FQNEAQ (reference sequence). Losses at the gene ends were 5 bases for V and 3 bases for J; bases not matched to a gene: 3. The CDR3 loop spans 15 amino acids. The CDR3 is CASSTTSGIYNEQFF. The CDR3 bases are TGTGCCAGCAGCACGACTAGCGGGATCTACAATGAGCAGTTCTTC. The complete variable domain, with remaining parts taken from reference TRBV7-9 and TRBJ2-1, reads DTGVSQNPRHKITKRGQNVTFRCDPISEHNRLYWYRQTLGQGPEFLTYFQNEAQLEKSRLLSDRFSAERPKGSFSTLEIQRTEQGDSAMYLCASSTTSGIYNEQFFGPGTRLTVL.

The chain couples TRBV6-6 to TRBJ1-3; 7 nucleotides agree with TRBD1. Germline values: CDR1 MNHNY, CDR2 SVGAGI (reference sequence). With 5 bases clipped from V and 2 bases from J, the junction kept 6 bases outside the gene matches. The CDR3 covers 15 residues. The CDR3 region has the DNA TGTGCCAGCAGTACCGCCCAGGGGGCTGGAAACACCATATATTTT. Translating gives CASSTAQGAGNTIYF.

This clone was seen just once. CDR3 amino acids: CASSRDTSPNEKLFF. CDR3 nucleotide sequence: TGTGCCAGCAGCCGTGACACGTCCCCTAATGAAAAACTGTTTTTT. The chain joins TRBV7-9 to TRBJ1-4; the D is unclear. The V gene's germline CDR1 is SEHNR and CDR2 FQNEAQ (reference sequence). V was cut by 5 bases and J by 3 bases, with 13 bases left in between. CDR3 size: 15 residues. The whole variable domain, remainder taken from reference TRBV7-9 and TRBJ1-4, is DTGVSQNPRHKITKRGQNVTFRCDPISEHNRLYWYRQTLGQGPEFLTYFQNEAQLEKSRLLSDRFSAERPKGSFSTLEIQRTEQGDSAMYLCASSRDTSPNEKLFFGSGTQLSVL.

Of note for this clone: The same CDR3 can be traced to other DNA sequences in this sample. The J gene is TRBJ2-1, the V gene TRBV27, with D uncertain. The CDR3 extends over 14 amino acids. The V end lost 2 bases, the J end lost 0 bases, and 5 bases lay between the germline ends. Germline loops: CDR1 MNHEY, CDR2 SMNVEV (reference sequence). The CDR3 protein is CASSLRSSYNEQFF. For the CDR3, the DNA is TGTGCCAGCAGTTTAAGGAGCTCCTACAATGAGCAGTTCTTC.

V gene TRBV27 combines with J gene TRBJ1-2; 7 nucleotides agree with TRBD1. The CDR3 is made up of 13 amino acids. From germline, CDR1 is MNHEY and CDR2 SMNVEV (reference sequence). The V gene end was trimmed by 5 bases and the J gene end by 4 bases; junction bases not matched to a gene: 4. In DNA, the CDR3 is TGTGCCAGCAGTCGACAGGGATTCTATGGCTACACCTTC. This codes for CASSRQGFYGYTF.

In nucleotides, the CDR3 is TGCGCCAGCAGCCAAGATTGGACAGAAGCCTACGAGCAGTACTTC. Protein product: CASSQDWTEAYEQYF. The J gene is TRBJ2-7, the V gene TRBV4-1, with D possibly TRBD1 on 6 matching bases. The germline V gene has CDR1 MGHRA and CDR2 YSYEKL. The CDR3 consists of 15 residues. Trimming removed 0 bases at V and 2 bases at J, with 11 bases between.

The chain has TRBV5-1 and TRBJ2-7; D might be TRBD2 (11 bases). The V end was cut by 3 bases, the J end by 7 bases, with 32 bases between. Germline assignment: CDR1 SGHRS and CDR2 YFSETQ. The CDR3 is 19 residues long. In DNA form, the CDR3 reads TGCGCCAGCAGCTGGGACAGGGGTACTAGCGGGAGTTCATTGCGGGAGCAGTACTTC. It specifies CASSWDRGTSGSSLREQYF.

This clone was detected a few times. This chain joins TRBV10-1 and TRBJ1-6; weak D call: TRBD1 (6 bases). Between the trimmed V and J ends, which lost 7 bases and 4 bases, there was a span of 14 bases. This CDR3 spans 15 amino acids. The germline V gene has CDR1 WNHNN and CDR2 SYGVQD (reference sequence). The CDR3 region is CASTRTEIYNSPLHF. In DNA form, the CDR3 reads TGCGCCAGCACCCGGACAGAGATTTATAATTCACCCCTCCACTTT.

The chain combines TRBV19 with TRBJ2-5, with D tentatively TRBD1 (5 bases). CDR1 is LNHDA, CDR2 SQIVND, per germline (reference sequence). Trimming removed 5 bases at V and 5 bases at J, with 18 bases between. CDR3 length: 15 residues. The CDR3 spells CASSGAGLGWETQYF. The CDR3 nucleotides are TGTGCCAGTAGTGGGGCAGGGTTAGGGTGGGAGACCCAGTACTTC. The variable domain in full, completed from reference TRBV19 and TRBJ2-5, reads DGGITQSPKYLFRKEGQNVTLSCEQNLNHDAMYWYRQDPGQGLRLIYYSQIVNDFQKGDIAEGYSVSREKKESFPLTVTSAQKNPTAFYLCASSGAGLGWETQYFGPGTRLLVL.

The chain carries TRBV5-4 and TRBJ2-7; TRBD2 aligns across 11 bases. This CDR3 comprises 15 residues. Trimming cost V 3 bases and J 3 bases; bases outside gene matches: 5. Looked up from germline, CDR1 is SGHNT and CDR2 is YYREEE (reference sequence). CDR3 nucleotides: TGTGCCAGCAGCTGGTCCGGGACTAGCGGCTACGAGCAGTACTTC. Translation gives CASSWSGTSGYEQYF.

The CDR3 DNA sequence: TGTGCCAGCAGCTCCGATAGCGGGAGGGCCGGGGATACGCAGTATTTT. This codes for CASSSDSGRAGDTQYF. The V and J genes are TRBV5-4 and TRBJ2-3, with TRBD2 identical over 11 bases. CDR1 is SGHNT and CDR2 is YYREEE in the germline V gene (reference sequence). The CDR3 covers 16 residues. The junction had 9 bases not matched to a gene; V was cut back by 3 bases and J by 6 bases. Combining the CDR3 with reference TRBV5-4 and TRBJ2-3 gives the whole variable domain ETGVTQSPTHLIKTRGQQVTLRCSSQSGHNTVSWYQQALGQGPQFIFQYYREEENGRGNFPPRFSGLQFPNYSSELNVNALELDDSALYLCASSSDSGRAGDTQYFGPGTRLTVL.

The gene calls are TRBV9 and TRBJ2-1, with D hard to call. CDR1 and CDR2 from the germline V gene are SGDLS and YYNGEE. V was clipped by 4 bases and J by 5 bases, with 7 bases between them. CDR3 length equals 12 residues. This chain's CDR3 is CASSPSDNEQFF. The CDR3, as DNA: TGTGCCAGCAGCCCCTCGGACAATGAGCAGTTCTTC. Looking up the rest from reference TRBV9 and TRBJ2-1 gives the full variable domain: DSGVTQTPKHLITATGQRVTLRCSPRSGDLSVYWYQQSLDQGLQFLIQYYNGEERAKGNILERFSAQQFPDLHSELNLSSLELGDSALYFCASSPSDNEQFFGPGTRLTVL.

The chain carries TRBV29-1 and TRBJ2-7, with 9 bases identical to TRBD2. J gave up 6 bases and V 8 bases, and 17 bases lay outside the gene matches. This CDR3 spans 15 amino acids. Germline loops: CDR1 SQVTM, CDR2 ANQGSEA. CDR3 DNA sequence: TGCAGCTGCGCGAGAGCGGGGGGCCCTGGGGCCGAGCAGTACTTC. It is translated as CSCARAGGPGAEQYF.

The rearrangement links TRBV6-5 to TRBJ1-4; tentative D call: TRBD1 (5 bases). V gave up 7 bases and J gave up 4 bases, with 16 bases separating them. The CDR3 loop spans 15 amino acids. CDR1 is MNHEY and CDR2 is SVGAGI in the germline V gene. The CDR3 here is CASTEAGALNEKLFF. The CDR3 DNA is TGTGCCAGCACCGAGGCTGGGGCACTTAATGAAAAACTGTTTTTT.

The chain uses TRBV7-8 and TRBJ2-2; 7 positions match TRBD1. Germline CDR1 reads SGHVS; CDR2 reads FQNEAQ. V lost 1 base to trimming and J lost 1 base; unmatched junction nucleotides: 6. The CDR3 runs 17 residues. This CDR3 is CASSLVGTVLNTGELFF. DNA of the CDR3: TGTGCCAGCAGCTTAGTAGGGACAGTATTGAACACCGGGGAGCTGTTTTTT.

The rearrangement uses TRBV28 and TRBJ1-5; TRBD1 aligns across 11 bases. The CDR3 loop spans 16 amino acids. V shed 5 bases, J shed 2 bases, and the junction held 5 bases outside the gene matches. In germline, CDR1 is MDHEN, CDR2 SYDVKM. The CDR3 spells CASSVGQGAGNQPQHF. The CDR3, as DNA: TGTGCCAGCAGTGTAGGACAGGGGGCAGGCAATCAGCCCCAGCATTTT.